The rows below give T cell receptor beta chains drawn from one sample of a study of T cells in Graves' hyperthyroidism and ophthalmopathy. A single record per CDR3 protein comes from TCRdb applying MiXCR to the multiplex PCR reads. The table includes about 600,000 distinct CDR3 sequences, about a sixth detected once. Sequenced: blood. The receptors were gathered from a woman between 40 and 50 years old with Graves' ophthalmopathy. The CDR3 runs from the conserved cysteine through the conserved F or W. Fields, in order: V gene, clone size, D gene, J gene, CDR3 protein, CDR3 DNA. A D gene is named only where the DNA matches it firmly. Where a row states a size, it is once, few, many or the class of an expanded clone; other rows omit it.

>TRBV20-1|many|TRBD1|TRBJ2-7
CSAPDRYYEQYF
TGCAGTGCCCCGGACAGGTACTACGAGCAGTACTTC
>TRBV2|many|TRBD1|TRBJ1-1
CAKGTGNTEAFF
TGTGCCAAAGGGACAGGGAACACTGAAGCTTTCTTT
>TRBV2|many|NA|TRBJ1-6
CASSEVLGHGNSPLHF
TGTGCCAGCAGTGAAGTTTTAGGGCATGGGAATTCACCCCTCCACTTT
>TRBV7-2|NA|NA|TRBJ2-1
CASSTAEGTYNEQFF
TGTGCCAGCAGCACTGCGGAGGGGACTTACAATGAGCAGTTCTTC
>TRBV5-1|NA|TRBD1|TRBJ1-6
CASSLELGTGSNSPLHF
TGCGCCAGCAGCTTGGAATTAGGGACAGGGTCTAATTCACCCCTCCACTTT
>TRBV7-9|NA|TRBD2|TRBJ2-7
CASSLALGPSGSYEQYF
TGTGCCAGCAGCTTAGCGTTAGGGCCTAGCGGGAGTTACGAGCAGTACTTC
>TRBV10-3|many|NA|TRBJ2-5
CAISRGGETQYF
TGTGCCATCTCGAGGGGAGGAGAGACCCAGTACTTC
>TRBV29-1|NA|NA|TRBJ1-1
CSVEGGLQGNTEAFF
TGCAGCGTTGAAGGGGGGCTCCAGGGGAACACTGAAGCTTTCTTT
>TRBV28|few|NA|TRBJ2-2
CASSRGTANTGELFF
TGTGCCAGCAGTCGGGGGACAGCGAACACCGGGGAGCTGTTTTTT
>TRBV13|many|NA|TRBJ2-1
CASSTTSYEQFF
TGTGCCAGCAGCACTACTTCATACGAGCAGTTCTTC
>TRBV5-1|many|NA|TRBJ2-7
CASSLAAGGPGREQYF
TGCGCCAGCAGCTTGGCCGCCGGCGGACCAGGGAGGGAGCAGTACTTC
>TRBV14|NA|NA|TRBJ1-2
CASSRLSGDGYTF
TGTGCCAGCAGCCGCCTCTCAGGGGATGGCTACACCTTC
>TRBV5-1|few|NA|TRBJ2-3
CTSSFPSPSTDTQYF
TGCACCAGCAGCTTTCCTTCTCCTAGCACAGATACGCAGTATTTT
>TRBV25-1|NA|TRBD2|TRBJ2-7
CASSEVGRDEQYF
TGTGCCAGCAGTGAAGTCGGGAGGGACGAGCAGTACTTC
>TRBV7-6|many|NA|TRBJ1-2
CASSQDSNPYYGYTF
TGTGCCAGCAGCCAGGACAGCAACCCTTACTATGGCTACACCTTC
>TRBV10-3|many|TRBD1|TRBJ1-1
CAINNRDRGRSEAFF
TGTGCCATCAACAACCGGGACAGGGGGAGGTCTGAAGCTTTCTTT
>TRBV30|many|NA|TRBJ2-3
CASGSADTQYF
TGTGCCTCTGGTAGCGCAGATACGCAGTATTTT
>TRBV19|NA|NA|TRBJ1-3
CASSVNGVSGNTIYF
TGTGCCAGTAGTGTCAACGGGGTCTCTGGAAACACCATATATTTT
>TRBV6-1|many|NA|TRBJ2-1
CASSKEGSYNEQFF
TGTGCCAGCAGTAAGGAGGGGTCCTACAATGAGCAGTTCTTC
>TRBV6-2/TRBV6-3|NA|NA|TRBJ2-5
CASSFYQGQETQYF
TGTGCCAGCAGTTTTTACCAGGGACAAGAGACCCAGTACTTC
>TRBV6-1|many|NA|TRBJ1-1
CASSELGAPSTEAFF
TGTGCCAGCAGTGAATTAGGCGCTCCCAGCACTGAAGCTTTCTTT
>TRBV2|many|NA|TRBJ2-3
CASSSGSESWDTQYF
TGTGCCAGCAGCAGCGGTAGCGAGAGTTGGGATACGCAGTATTTT
>TRBV2|many|NA|TRBJ1-1
CASSEKGAGEAFF
TGTGCCAGCAGTGAGAAGGGCGCCGGTGAAGCTTTCTTT
>TRBV6-2/TRBV6-3|few|NA|TRBJ2-5
CASSPLRQGREETQYF
TGTGCCAGCAGTCCCCTCCGACAGGGGAGGGAAGAGACCCAGTACTTC
>TRBV6-2/TRBV6-3|few|NA|TRBJ2-7
CASSYYLDQAYF
TGTGCCAGCAGTTACTACCTAGACCAAGCGTACTTC
>TRBV9|few|TRBD2|TRBJ2-1
CASSRTSGSKRSYNEQFF
TGTGCCAGCAGCCGGACTAGCGGGAGTAAGAGGTCCTACAATGAGCAGTTCTTC
>TRBV20-1|NA|TRBD2|TRBJ2-5
CSATPALPSGRYETQYF
TGCAGTGCTACCCCGGCGCTCCCTAGCGGGAGATATGAGACCCAGTACTTC
>TRBV5-1|few|TRBD2|TRBJ2-1
CASSLGLAGGATYNEQFF
TGCGCCAGCAGCTTGGGGCTAGCGGGAGGGGCGACCTACAATGAGCAGTTCTTC
>TRBV3-1|many|TRBD1|TRBJ1-4
CASSYAQGALGKLFF
TGTGCCAGCAGCTATGCCCAGGGGGCGCTTGGAAAACTGTTTTTT
>TRBV2|many|TRBD2|TRBJ2-3
CASRPAGVRADTQYF
TGTGCCAGCAGGCCAGCGGGAGTTAGGGCAGATACGCAGTATTTT
>TRBV27|NA|NA|TRBJ2-2
CASKDGPRTGELFF
TGTGCCAGCAAGGACGGACCCCGCACCGGGGAGCTGTTTTTT
>TRBV20-1|many|TRBD1|TRBJ1-2
CSADTHGTGGADGYTF
TGCAGTGCTGATACCCATGGGACAGGGGGCGCAGATGGCTACACCTTC
>TRBV11-2|many|TRBD2|TRBJ2-7
CASSFMGGPKEQYF
TGTGCCAGCAGCTTTATGGGAGGGCCGAAGGAGCAGTACTTC
>TRBV20-1|few|NA|TRBJ2-3
CSARRDSLSTDTQYF
TGCAGTGCTAGACGGGACTCGCTAAGCACAGATACGCAGTATTTT
>TRBV3-1|NA|NA|TRBJ1-1
CASSPPRGGTTEAFF
TGTGCCAGCAGCCCACCGAGGGGCGGTACCACTGAAGCTTTCTTT
>TRBV7-9|NA|NA|TRBJ1-5
CPSSLDSNQPQHF
TGTCCCAGCAGCTTAGACAGCAATCAGCCCCAGCATTTT
>TRBV4-1|NA|NA|TRBJ2-1
CASSQMRQDNEQFF
TGCGCCAGCAGCCAAATGAGACAGGACAATGAGCAGTTCTTC
>TRBV7-8|few|NA|TRBJ1-5
CASSLISQPQHF
TGTGCCAGCAGCTTAATTTCACAGCCCCAGCATTTT
>TRBV3-1|many|TRBD1|TRBJ1-2
CASSQEGTDYGYTF
TGTGCCAGCAGCCAAGAGGGGACAGACTATGGCTACACCTTC
>TRBV12-3/TRBV12-4|NA|NA|TRBJ2-1
CASSPPLTTYNEQFF
TGTGCCAGCAGTCCACCACTGACTACCTACAATGAGCAGTTCTTC
>TRBV5-1|NA|NA|TRBJ2-2
CASSLGSPITGELFF
TGCGCCAGCAGCTTGGGGTCACCAATTACCGGGGAGCTGTTTTTT
>TRBV11-2|few|NA|TRBJ2-2
CASSPGVLEINTGELFF
TGTGCCAGCAGCCCCGGGGTTCTGGAAATTAACACCGGGGAGCTGTTTTTT